This T cell receptor beta chain is from a study of Ad26.COV2.S vaccination and SARS-CoV-2 variants. The treatment was: some 20 received Ad26.COV2.S at low or high dose, single or two shots; several received placebo; per-sample allocation not given. At day 63 after the first vaccine or placebo injection, samples were drawn. This clone has only one observation. The table came from immunoSEQ multiplex PCR; TCRdb's copy has only in-frame clones and leaves some out. The sample consists of 300,000 to 350,000 clones, approximately 86% of them appearing once. The germline V gene has CDR1 SNHLY and CDR2 FYNNEI. Trimming took off 1 base at V and 3 bases at J, with 10 bases between the two ends. The CDR3 extends over 16 amino acids.

V and J are TRBV2 and TRBJ2-6; D is possibly TRBD2 (6 bases). The material sequenced was peripheral blood, taken in a trial of Ad26.COV2.S vaccine versus placebo. The receptor was derived from a person between 18 and 65 years old who received the Ad26.COV2.S COVID-19 vaccine or a placebo. The CDR3 protein is CASSEVGRGGANVLTF. The CDR3 bases are TGTGCCAGCAGTGAAGTGGGGCGGGGTGGGGCCAACGTCCTGACTTTC.